This T cell receptor (beta chain) was obtained from a study of T-cell reconstitution after alpha-beta-depleted transplantation in children. During its preparation, the TCRbeta library received unique molecular identifiers. TCRdb fed the PCR reads into MiXCR, producing one record per CDR3 protein. The sample includes hundreds of thousands of distinct CDR3 sequences, around 13% of them seen just once. Whole-study results and caveats: Once a year had passed after transplant, T-cell counts and diversity came mostly from newly produced T cells. In some patients, recipient T cells and intrathymic progenitors surviving conditioning explained high day-60 diversity.

This clonotype was found a few times. Its antigen remains unidentified. From germline, CDR1 is MNHEY and CDR2 SVGEGT. The V and J ends lost 0 bases and 0 bases respectively, with 16 bases between them. The CDR3 consists of 18 residues. This rearrangement joins TRBV6-2 or TRBV6-3 to TRBJ2-3; possible D gene TRBD2, 6 bases. This specimen consisted of PBMCs, mostly from graft donor cells, obtained 360 days after TCRalphabeta/CD19-depleted stem cell transplant. This clonotype was sampled from a male patient between 5 and 17 years old who had a stem cell transplant for acute myeloid leukemia, so the T cells may come from the graft donor. CDR3 nucleotide sequence: TGTGCCAGCAGTTACTCGGGGACTGGTTTTTCTAGCACAGATACGCAGTATTTT. Translated, it gives CASSYSGTGFSSTDTQYF.